Below, one TCR beta chain is given with its context. Primers for the PCR totalled 60 Vbeta and 13 Jbeta. The data were produced by immunoSEQ multiplex PCR, yet TCRdb's version contains in-frame clones alone and is incomplete. There are about 140,000 clones in the sample; around four fifths occur only once, and roughly 1.9% lies in the top ten. This sample was taken from a study of cytomegalovirus exposure and HLA in healthy donors. V shed 0 bases and J shed 8 bases, with 25 bases lying between them. CDR3 length: 18 residues. Germline CDR1 is SGHTA and CDR2 is FQGTGA. Sequenced input: PBMCs. The sequence came from a woman aged 40-49 years in good health and CMV-seronegative. V and J are TRBV7-3 and TRBJ1-2; D may be TRBD1 (6 bases). CDR3 DNA: TGTGCCAGCAGCTTAACGCATGGCGATAGGGACATGGGCTCCGGCTACACCTTC. Translating it yields CASSLTHGDRDMGSGYTF. Complete variable domain (other parts from reference TRBV7-3 and TRBJ1-2): GAGVSQTPSNKVTEKGKYVELRCDPISGHTALYWYRQSLGQGPEFLIYFQGTGAADDSGLPNDRFFAVRPEGSVSTLKIQRTERGDSAVYLCASSLTHGDRDMGSGYTFGSGTRLTVV.